The 32 T cell receptor beta chains below were found in one sample sequenced in a study of regulatory T cells in long-lasting Graves disease. This sample's time point: newly diagnosed GD, antithyroid drugs for less than 3 months. TCR sequences were obtained from RNA taken from PBMCs. To make TCR beta libraries, researchers used iRepertoire HTBI primers and Arm-PCR of CDR3 regions. TCRdb processed the multiplex PCR reads anew with MiXCR; each CDR3 protein has one entry. In the table there are about 450,000 distinct CDR3 sequences, around 15% of which are singletons. The sample was also reused in another study, on T cells in Graves' hyperthyroidism and ophthalmopathy.

The starting material was peripheral blood mononuclear cells (PBMCs), obtained at new diagnosis, from a patient treated with antithyroid drugs. The receptors shown here come from a young woman with Graves disease.

In this sample, this clonotype turned up many times. The V and J genes are TRBV2 and TRBJ2-2; 13 bases are a match to TRBD2. CDR3 length equals 17 residues. Per germline, CDR1 SNHLY and CDR2 FYNNEI. Germline trimming cut 4 bases from V and 0 bases from J; bases unmatched to any gene: 2. The CDR3 spells CASSGGTSGTNTGELFF. For the CDR3, the DNA is TGTGCCAGCAGTGGCGGGACTAGCGGGACGAACACCGGGGAGCTGTTTTTT.

This clonotype was found once. This sequence joins TRBV7-9 and TRBJ2-1, with TRBD2 matching over 11 bases. The CDR3 has 13 residues. Trimming removed 3 bases from V and 15 bases from J; junction bases left unmatched: 7. The germline V gene has CDR1 SEHNR and CDR2 FQNEAQ (reference sequence). The CDR3 nucleotides are TGTGCCAGCAGCTTTATAGCGGGAGGGGGACTGTTCTTC. Amino acid sequence: CASSFIAGGGLFF.

A note on this clonotype: A much larger clone differs by one base, so this may be a read error. The gene calls are TRBV11-2 and TRBJ2-7; TRBD2 aligns across 8 bases. Germline V gene sequence: CDR1 SGHAT, CDR2 FQNNGV. The CDR3 extends over 17 amino acids. The CDR3: CASSLDLIPAGVYEQCF. In DNA form, the CDR3 reads TGTGCCAGCAGCTTAGATTTGATCCCAGCGGGAGTATACGAGCAGTGCTTC.

This clonotype was detected many times. The chain recombines TRBV24-1 with TRBJ2-1; the D gene could be TRBD1 or TRBD2 (5 bases each). The germline CDR1 and CDR2 sequences are KGHDR and SFDVKD. The CDR3 sequence is 14 residues long. Trimming pared 6 bases from V and 0 bases from J, leaving 8 bases between. CDR3 in amino acids: CATSKGSSYNEQFF. The CDR3 bases are TGTGCCACCAGTAAGGGGAGCTCCTACAATGAGCAGTTCTTC.

This clonotype was detected only a few times. The gene calls are TRBV19 and TRBJ1-1; D is uncertain. V was shortened by 4 bases and J by 1 base, with 22 bases between the two germline ends. Germline V gene data show CDR1 as LNHDA and CDR2 as SQIVND (reference sequence). The CDR3 consists of 18 residues. DNA of the CDR3: TGTGCCAGTAGTAAGCGAGGAAGGGCAGCCCTGGGGAACACTGAAGCTTTCTTT. The encoded protein is CASSKRGRAALGNTEAFF.

This clonotype was recorded at least ten times. This chain connects TRBV20-1 to TRBJ2-2; 11 bases agree with TRBD1. The CDR3 consists of 16 residues. Trimming cost V 1 base and J 5 bases; bases outside gene matches: 6. CDR1 is DFQATT, CDR2 SNEGSKA, per germline (reference sequence). CDR3 nucleotide sequence: TGCAGTGCTAGAGGGACAGGGGGCGTTTCAACCGGGGAGCTGTTTTTT. As protein: CSARGTGGVSTGELFF.

This clonotype was recorded at least ten times. This chain uses TRBV20-1 with TRBJ2-2; 7 positions agree with TRBD2. V lost 2 bases to trimming and J lost 2 bases; unmatched junction nucleotides: 11. CDR1 is DFQATT and CDR2 is SNEGSKA in the germline V gene (reference sequence). The CDR3 runs to 17 residues. This CDR3 is CSARFYGSGKNTGELFF. CDR3 DNA sequence: TGCAGTGCTAGATTCTATGGGAGCGGGAAAAACACCGGGGAGCTGTTTTTT.

This clonotype was found a few times. The rearrangement joins TRBV7-2 to TRBJ1-1; a weak D match, TRBD1 (6 bases). This CDR3 is 16 amino acids long. CDR1 and CDR2 from the germline V gene are SGHTA and FQGNSA. The germline V and J ends were trimmed by 1 base and 0 bases, with 12 bases remaining between them. The CDR3 sequence is CASSLDRALLNTEAFF. The CDR3 region has the DNA TGTGCCAGCAGCTTAGACAGGGCCCTATTGAACACTGAAGCTTTCTTT. Together with reference TRBV7-2 and TRBJ1-1, the CDR3 gives the full variable domain: GAGVSQSPSNKVTEKGKDVELRCDPISGHTALYWYRQSLGQGLEFLIYFQGNSAPDKSGLPSDRFSAERTGGSVSTLTIQRTQQEDSAVYLCASSLDRALLNTEAFFGQGTRLTVV.

This clonotype has a handful of counts. This chain uses TRBV6-5 with TRBJ1-6; TRBD1 might be the D (5 bases). The CDR3 spans 16 residues. Germline CDR1 is MNHEY and CDR2 is SVGAGI. V dropped 2 bases and J dropped 4 bases, with 12 bases sitting between them. The CDR3 loop is CASSYPQGGYNSPLHF. DNA for the CDR3: TGTGCCAGCAGTTACCCCCAGGGCGGGTATAATTCACCCCTCCACTTT.

This clonotype showed up many times. The genes are TRBV6-4 and TRBJ1-1, with D possibly TRBD1 on 6 matching bases. Germline V CDR1 and CDR2: MRHNA, SNTAGT. Trimming shortened V by 4 bases and J by 0 bases, and 9 bases separated the two germline ends. CDR3 length: 14 amino acids. DNA of the CDR3: TGTGCCAGCAGTGTTACAGGGATGAACACTGAAGCTTTCTTT. This codes for CASSVTGMNTEAFF.

This clonotype was detected only a few times. This rearrangement joins TRBV19 to TRBJ2-4; TRBD2 matches 9 bases. V dropped 9 bases and J dropped 9; count of bases not matched to a gene: 12. The germline gives CDR1 LNHDA, CDR2 SQIVND (reference sequence). The CDR3 consists of 14 residues. The chain's CDR3 is CASKTSGVRGIQYF. The CDR3 region has the DNA TGTGCCAGCAAGACTAGCGGCGTGAGGGGCATTCAGTACTTC.

This clonotype has a count of ten or more. The V and J genes are TRBV28 and TRBJ1-2, with D perhaps matching TRBD1 (5 bases). The length of the CDR3 is 14 residues. V was clipped by 7 bases and J by 8 bases, with 20 bases between them. The germline V gene has CDR1 MDHEN and CDR2 SYDVKM. The CDR3: CASTLPGTVYGYTF. CDR3 nucleotides: TGTGCCAGCACCTTGCCAGGGACGGTTTACGGCTACACCTTC.

This clonotype appeared many times. The chain uses TRBV7-8 and TRBJ1-4; TRBD1 aligns across 10 bases. With 3 bases clipped from V and 6 bases from J, the junction kept 1 base outside the gene matches. There are 14 residues in the CDR3. Germline values: CDR1 SGHVS, CDR2 FQNEAQ. The DNA of the CDR3 is TGTGCCAGCAGCTTTGGGACAGGGGATGAAAAACTGTTTTTT. It is translated as CASSFGTGDEKLFF.

This clonotype was detected many times. The V and J genes are TRBV2 and TRBJ2-7; D gene ambiguous. The CDR3 extends over 13 amino acids. Trimming shortened V by 4 bases and J by 4 bases, and 11 bases separated the two germline ends. CDR1 and CDR2 (germline): SNHLY, FYNNEI. The CDR3 DNA reads TGTGCCAGCAGTGTTGACACCGAGTACGAGCAGTACTTC. The encoded protein is CASSVDTEYEQYF.

Many counts were recorded for this clonotype. This rearrangement joins TRBV4-1 to TRBJ2-1; 11 bases fit TRBD2. Looked up from germline, CDR1 is MGHRA and CDR2 is YSYEKL. With 8 bases clipped from V and 7 bases from J, the junction kept 10 bases outside the gene matches. This CDR3 comprises 15 residues. CDR3 nucleotides: TGCGCCAGCGGAAGATTAGCGGGAGGGCAAAATGAGCAGTTCTTC. Translated: CASGRLAGGQNEQFF.

In its sample, this clonotype was seen many times. The V and J genes are TRBV5-1 and TRBJ2-7; TRBD1 is a possible D gene (6 bases). This CDR3 has 16 amino acids. The V and J ends lost 1 base and 2 bases respectively, with 16 bases between them. Germline V gene sequence: CDR1 SGHRS, CDR2 YFSETQ. This CDR3 is CASSLYDGQPAYEQYF. CDR3 DNA: TGCGCCAGCAGCTTGTACGATGGACAGCCGGCCTACGAGCAGTACTTC.

In its sample, this clonotype was seen many times. This chain joins TRBV20-1 and TRBJ1-1; no reliable D call. The V end lost 5 bases, the J end lost 1 base, and 11 bases lay between the germline ends. The CDR3 spans 13 residues. Per the germline V gene, CDR1 is DFQATT and CDR2 is SNEGSKA (reference sequence). Written as DNA, the CDR3 is TGCAGTGCTGACCAACGGGGGAACACTGAAGCTTTCTTT. This translates into CSADQRGNTEAFF.

This clonotype was counted at least ten times. This chain uses TRBV20-1 with TRBJ2-7; possible D gene TRBD1, 7 bases. CDR3 length: 15 residues. The germline V and J ends were trimmed by 6 bases and 0 bases, with 18 bases remaining between them. The germline gives CDR1 DFQATT, CDR2 SNEGSKA (reference sequence). This CDR3 is CSAIRSEGASYEQYF. For the CDR3, the DNA is TGCAGTGCGATCCGATCGGAGGGGGCCTCCTACGAGCAGTACTTC.

This clonotype was found many times. The genes are TRBV29-1 and TRBJ2-7; 15 nucleotides line up with TRBD2. There are 17 residues in the CDR3. V was clipped by 6 bases and J by 4 bases; unmatched bases: 13. The V gene's germline CDR1 is SQVTM and CDR2 ANQGSEA. The CDR3 is CSVRTSGRARNTYEQYF. The CDR3 DNA sequence: TGCAGCGTACGGACTAGCGGGAGGGCTCGGAACACATACGAGCAGTACTTC.

The chain couples TRBV25-1 to TRBJ2-3; D perhaps matches TRBD1 (5 bases). V lost 4 bases to trimming and J lost 3 bases, with 14 bases between them. CDR3 length: 15 amino acids. Germline lookup yields CDR1 MGHDK and CDR2 SYGVNS. In nucleotides, the CDR3 is TGTGCCAGCAGTGCCAACCGACAGTTTACAGATACGCAGTATTTT. It yields the protein CASSANRQFTDTQYF. The whole variable domain, remainder taken from reference TRBV25-1 and TRBJ2-3, is EADIYQTPRYLVIGTGKKITLECSQTMGHDKMYWYQQDPGMELHLIHYSYGVNSTEKGDLSSESTVSRIRTEHFPLTLESARPSHTSQYLCASSANRQFTDTQYFGPGTRLTVL.

This clonotype appeared many times. The chain employs TRBV6-1 and TRBJ2-7; 8 bases map to TRBD1. The CDR3 is 16 amino acids. The trim removed 6 bases at V and 3 bases at J, leaving 13 bases unmatched. Germline CDR1 is MNHNS and CDR2 is SASEGT. CDR3 in DNA: TGTGCCAGCAGCCGAGGGACAGGAAGAAGAAACTACGAGCAGTACTTC. Translation gives CASSRGTGRRNYEQYF.

This clonotype turned up a few times. The CDR3 DNA reads as TGTGCCACCAGTGATAGCCTTGAAGCTTTCTTT. Its translation: CATSDSLEAFF. The chain recombines TRBV24-1 with TRBJ1-1; D is unclear. V was cut by 3 bases and J by 7 bases, with 5 bases left in between. Germline CDR1 is KGHDR and CDR2 is SFDVKD. The length of the CDR3 is 11 residues.

This clonotype was recorded a few times. This sequence joins TRBV7-9 and TRBJ2-7, with D tentatively TRBD2 (5 bases). Deletions cut 1 base from V and 3 bases from J, with 10 bases between. Germline V gene sequence: CDR1 SEHNR, CDR2 FQNEAQ (reference sequence). There are 14 residues in the CDR3. For the CDR3, the DNA is TGTGCCAGCAGCTTAGGGTTCGGGAACTACGAGCAGTACTTC. The encoded protein is CASSLGFGNYEQYF.

This clonotype was recorded a few times. The J gene is TRBJ2-5, the V gene TRBV29-1; D unresolved. The length of the CDR3 is 14 residues. Looked up from germline, CDR1 is SQVTM and CDR2 is ANQGSEA. V was cut by 2 bases and J by 1 base, with 11 bases left in between. CDR3 in amino acids: CSVEHWASQETQYF. CDR3 coding DNA: TGCAGCGTTGAACATTGGGCCAGCCAAGAGACCCAGTACTTC.

In this sample, this clonotype turned up many times. This chain uses TRBV3-1 with TRBJ2-1; no firm D call. V gave up 3 bases and J gave up 12 bases, with 12 bases separating them. Germline V gene data show CDR1 as LGHDT and CDR2 as YNNKEL (reference sequence). The CDR3 runs to 12 residues. The CDR3 sequence: CASSHAAYSQFF. CDR3 DNA: TGTGCCAGCAGCCATGCGGCCTACTCGCAGTTCTTC.

This clonotype occurred many times. DNA of the CDR3: TGCGCCAGCAGCTTGACTAGCGGGAGTAGCTCCTACGAGCAGTACTTC. Its protein product is CASSLTSGSSSYEQYF. V is TRBV5-1 and J is TRBJ2-7, with 11 bases fitting TRBD2. This CDR3 comprises 16 residues. Germline CDR1 reads SGHRS; CDR2 reads YFSETQ. J lost 0 bases, V lost 1 base, and 3 bases had no gene match.

Many counts were recorded for this clonotype. The rearrangement uses TRBV7-8 and TRBJ2-1; 9 nucleotides agree with TRBD2. The CDR3 consists of 16 residues. The J segment lost 0 bases and the V segment lost 3 bases, leaving 3 bases of the junction unmatched. From germline, CDR1 is SGHVS and CDR2 FQNEAQ. The CDR3 DNA follows: TGTGCCAGCAGCTTCCAGACTAGCGGCTCCTACAATGAGCAGTTCTTC. It codes for CASSFQTSGSYNEQFF.

This clonotype was counted only a few times. This sequence joins TRBV5-5 and TRBJ2-1, with D maybe TRBD2 (7 bases). V was trimmed by 0 bases and J by 2 bases, leaving 12 bases between them. Germline CDR1 SGHKS, CDR2 YYEKEE (reference sequence). The CDR3 contains 16 residues. This CDR3 reads CASSLGLGGPYNEQFF. CDR3 in DNA: TGTGCCAGCAGCTTGGGTCTGGGGGGGCCCTACAATGAGCAGTTCTTC. The complete variable domain, with remaining parts taken from reference TRBV5-5 and TRBJ2-1, reads DAGVTQSPTHLIKTRGQQVTLRCSPISGHKSVSWYQQVLGQGPQFIFQYYEKEERGRGNFPDRFSARQFPNYSSELNVNALLLGDSALYLCASSLGLGGPYNEQFFGPGTRLTVL.

This clonotype was detected ten times or more. The rearrangement joins TRBV6-2 or TRBV6-3 to TRBJ2-1, with D possibly matching TRBD2 (5 bases). The CDR3 extends over 15 amino acids. Per germline, CDR1 MNHEY and CDR2 SVGEGT. V shed 2 bases and J shed 2 bases, with 10 bases lying between them. The CDR3 region is CASSYGRPAYNEQFF. The CDR3 DNA reads TGTGCCAGCAGTTACGGGAGACCTGCCTACAATGAGCAGTTCTTC.

The rearrangement links TRBV30 to TRBJ2-7, with a tentative D call TRBD2 (5 bases). Trimming shortened V by 2 bases and J by 7 bases, and 15 bases separated the two germline ends. Germline values: CDR1 GTSNPN, CDR2 SVGIG (reference sequence). CDR3 length: 13 residues. Here the CDR3 DNA reads TGTGCCTGGAGTTTCGGGGAAATCATGGAGCAGTACTTC. Translated: CAWSFGEIMEQYF.

A few counts support this clonotype. V gene TRBV20-1 combines with J gene TRBJ2-3, with 8 positions matching TRBD2. The length of the CDR3 is 15 residues. CDR1 DFQATT and CDR2 SNEGSKA come from the germline V gene (reference sequence). J was trimmed by 1 base and V by 2 bases; bases with no gene match: 5. CDR3 loop: CSARSGRAGTDTQYF. Here the CDR3 DNA reads TGCAGTGCTAGATCCGGGAGGGCCGGCACAGATACGCAGTATTTT.

This clonotype was found a few times. V usage is TRBV7-2 and J usage is TRBJ1-3; a possible D gene is TRBD1 (5 bases). The CDR3 runs 15 residues. Germline V gene lookup returns CDR1 SGHTA and CDR2 FQGNSA. Deletions cut 1 base from V and 4 bases from J, with 11 bases between. For the CDR3, the DNA is TGTGCCAGCAGCTTAGGACAGCCGCGGGGAAACACCATATATTTT. It yields the protein CASSLGQPRGNTIYF.